These T cell receptor beta chains were read from a single sample in a study of cytomegalovirus exposure and HLA in healthy donors. Sequencing was performed with immunoSEQ multiplex PCR; in TCRdb, only in-frame clones are kept and a portion is missing. This sample's clone table lists just over 150,000 clones. Sequenced sample: PBMCs. These receptors all come from a man aged 30 to 45 in good health and CMV-seronegative. Each CDR3 is given without its conserved first and last residue. Fields, in order: V gene, CDR3 length, J gene, CDR3 protein.

v_call: TRBV4-1; cdr3_length: 13; j_call: TRBJ2-5; cdr3_aa: ASSQDDRVGETQY
v_call: TRBV5-1; cdr3_length: 13; j_call: TRBJ2-6; cdr3_aa: ASSLVQSGANVLT
v_call: TRBV9; cdr3_length: 12; j_call: TRBJ2-5; cdr3_aa: ASSQRAPGETQY
v_call: TRBV6-4; cdr3_length: 13; j_call: NA; cdr3_aa: ASSDSKYSSYEQY
v_call: TRBV21-1; cdr3_length: 13; j_call: TRBJ2-3; cdr3_aa: ASRKGARVTDTQY
v_call: TRBV7-8; cdr3_length: 9; j_call: TRBJ2-1; cdr3_aa: ASSRLGEQF
v_call: TRBV18; cdr3_length: 13; j_call: TRBJ2-5; cdr3_aa: ASSPPGSGGETQY
v_call: TRBV29-1; cdr3_length: 14; j_call: TRBJ1-2; cdr3_aa: SVGKLDRRNFYGYT
v_call: TRBV7-6; cdr3_length: 12; j_call: TRBJ2-7; cdr3_aa: ASSRGGNSYEQY
v_call: TRBV7-3; cdr3_length: 15; j_call: TRBJ2-1; cdr3_aa: ASSLVGLAGGGNEQF
v_call: TRBV6-5; cdr3_length: 12; j_call: TRBJ2-1; cdr3_aa: ASRASGRGNEQF
v_call: TRBV5-1; cdr3_length: 10; j_call: TRBJ2-1; cdr3_aa: ASSFVLNEQF
v_call: TRBV19; cdr3_length: 13; j_call: TRBJ2-1; cdr3_aa: ASMGAGQGLNEQF
v_call: TRBV5-1; cdr3_length: 13; j_call: TRBJ2-1; cdr3_aa: ASSSTRGTEDEQF
v_call: TRBV19; cdr3_length: 12; j_call: TRBJ1-2; cdr3_aa: ASTPGDSPYGYT
v_call: TRBV5-1; cdr3_length: 14; j_call: TRBJ2-5; cdr3_aa: ASSGAVAGGAETQY
v_call: TRBV4-3; cdr3_length: 12; j_call: TRBJ2-3; cdr3_aa: ASSLGGSTDTQY
v_call: TRBV6-1; cdr3_length: 10; j_call: TRBJ1-2; cdr3_aa: ASSEREYGYT
v_call: TRBV9; cdr3_length: 12; j_call: TRBJ2-1; cdr3_aa: ASSEGLSYNEQF
v_call: TRBV4-2; cdr3_length: 16; j_call: TRBJ1-2; cdr3_aa: ASSQDEGGSRFNYGYT
v_call: TRBV7-2; cdr3_length: 13; j_call: TRBJ1-1; cdr3_aa: ASSFLTGGNTEAF
v_call: TRBV5-5; cdr3_length: 14; j_call: TRBJ2-2; cdr3_aa: ASSTGQGISTGELF
v_call: TRBV19; cdr3_length: 14; j_call: TRBJ2-7; cdr3_aa: ASSPPTGTGGYEQY
v_call: TRBV10-2; cdr3_length: 14; j_call: TRBJ2-7; cdr3_aa: ASSGSGQGFGDEQY
v_call: TRBV5-1; cdr3_length: 12; j_call: TRBJ2-7; cdr3_aa: ASTLASGSYEQY
v_call: TRBV7-9; cdr3_length: 12; j_call: TRBJ1-2; cdr3_aa: ASSSVQGTDGYT
v_call: TRBV5-1; cdr3_length: 14; j_call: TRBJ1-4; cdr3_aa: ASSLADGSAREKLF
v_call: TRBV5-1; cdr3_length: 16; j_call: TRBJ2-1; cdr3_aa: ASSSTGLAGSFYNEQF
v_call: TRBV9; cdr3_length: 14; j_call: TRBJ1-2; cdr3_aa: ASSVGQSMGRYGYT